The T cell receptor beta chain described here comes from a study of T cells after yellow fever vaccination. Whole-study context: Fractions with few cells were prepared using SMART-Seq v4 Ultra Low Input.

Trimming shortened V by 0 bases and J by 2 bases, and 8 bases separated the two germline ends. The CDR3 consists of 14 residues. CDR1 SGDLS and CDR2 YYNGEE come from the germline V gene. There are a few counts of this clonotype. MiXCR was run by TCRdb on the 5' RACE reads, yielding one entry per CDR3 protein. The data contain around 400,000 distinct CDR3 sequences, 9.5% to 13% of them seen just once; the ten biggest clones take up more than 15%. V is TRBV9 and J is TRBJ2-5, with D perhaps matching TRBD1 (6 bases). The input for sequencing was PBMCs, taken on the day of the first yellow fever vaccination. The receptor's source is a man younger than 35 who received the YFV17D yellow fever vaccine. In DNA form, the CDR3 reads TGTGCCAGCAGCGTAGGGGACATTCAAGAGACCCAGTACTTC. This codes for CASSVGDIQETQYF.